This T cell receptor beta chain was sequenced for a study of CD8 T cells in ankylosing spondylitis (dated by TCRdb to 2016 to 2017). Context from the whole study: The study profiled T cell receptor beta repertoires in healthy donors and ankylosing spondylitis patients to find disease-linked TCR variants. The full study cohort was made up of roughly 25 ankylosing spondylitis patients and approximately 100 healthy donors. Peripheral blood samples were taken, and synovial fluid was additionally collected from ankylosing spondylitis patients.

In this sample, this clonotype turned up many times. Its cognate antigen has yet to be identified. Base-call qualities are not available, and no considerably larger clone is one nucleotide away. The investigation overall reported the following: A TCR beta motif of several highly homologous amino acid variants appeared characteristic of blood from ankylosing spondylitis patients. Significant enrichment of the disease-linked clones was reported in matched synovial fluid samples from ankylosing spondylitis patients. The disease-linked clones had a CD8+ phenotype and were found at relatively low frequencies in peripheral blood. Some TCR beta motif variants had previously been reported in synovial fluid and blood of reactive arthritis patients, which suggested common disease-initiation mechanisms.

From the germline V gene (reference sequence), CDR1 is LGHDT and CDR2 is YNNKEL. Trimming at the junction amounts to 7 bases on V and 2 bases on J, and the germline ends lie 17 bases apart. The CDR3, from cysteine to phenylalanine, totals 15 residues. Only the CDR3 portion is preserved as DNA: 45 bases, with reading frame beginning at the first base. Sequencer: Illumina HiSeq 2500. Quantitative 5'-RACE with molecular barcodes was the method used to prepare the TCR beta libraries. On the study's bioinformatics: A new computational method, built on a probabilistic model of VDJ rearrangement, was used to identify disease-linked TCR variants. Using fastp trimming at Q25 and MiXCR clonotype assembly, TCRdb reanalyzed the public sequencing data and kept in-frame beta chains. Rows merge per CDR3 protein into single entries with the most common DNA and genes. These V and J calls are TCRdb output, not the study's own analysis. The sample table contains under 250,000 distinct CDR3 sequences; only one count was recorded for under 12% of them. The leading ten clones occupy 2.6% of the sample.

The sequenced sample consisted of blood, either unsorted or a sorted T cell fraction (not recorded which). The chain links TRBV3-1 with TRBJ1-1; the D gene is unclear. The source is a male donor with ankylosing spondylitis or in good health (not recorded which). The CDR3 loop reads CASTDRLTGNTEAFF. The bases read TGTGCCAGCACCGATCGGTTGACCGGAAACACTGAAGCTTTCTTT. Here the CDR3 is joined to the reference TRBV3-1 and TRBJ1-1 genes, and the full variable domain is: DTAVSQTPKYLVTQMGNDKSIKCEQNLGHDTMYWYKQDSKKFLKIMFSYNNKELIINETVPNRFSPKSPDKAHLNLHINSLELGDSAVYFCASTDRLTGNTEAFFGQGTRLTVV.